Below, one TCR beta chain is given with its context. Its antigen is unidentified. This sample was included in a study of cytomegalovirus exposure and HLA in healthy donors. Study at large: Around 180 million T cells yielded over 90 million unique TCR beta sequences in earlier analysis.

The study, taken as a whole, reports: Most subjects' HLA-A and HLA-B alleles were reportedly predicted from TCR beta sequences.

Germline V gene sequence: CDR1 LNHNV, CDR2 YYDKDF (reference sequence). The CDR3 is 16 residues long. Deletions cut 1 base from V and 4 bases from J, with 14 bases between. PCR primers comprised 60 Vbeta and 13 Jbeta primers. This table comes from immunoSEQ multiplex PCR, and its TCRdb copy is limited to in-frame clones, with some not included. The sample lists some 120,000 clones, around 74% occurring once. Sequencing input: PBMCs. This clonotype was sampled from a man aged 25 to 45 in good health and CMV-seropositive. The chain links TRBV15 to TRBJ2-1, with TRBD1 as a possible D gene (6 bases). CDR3 region: CATSRVDSARYNEQFF. In DNA, the CDR3 is TGTGCCACCAGCAGAGTGGACAGCGCACGGTACAATGAGCAGTTCTTC.